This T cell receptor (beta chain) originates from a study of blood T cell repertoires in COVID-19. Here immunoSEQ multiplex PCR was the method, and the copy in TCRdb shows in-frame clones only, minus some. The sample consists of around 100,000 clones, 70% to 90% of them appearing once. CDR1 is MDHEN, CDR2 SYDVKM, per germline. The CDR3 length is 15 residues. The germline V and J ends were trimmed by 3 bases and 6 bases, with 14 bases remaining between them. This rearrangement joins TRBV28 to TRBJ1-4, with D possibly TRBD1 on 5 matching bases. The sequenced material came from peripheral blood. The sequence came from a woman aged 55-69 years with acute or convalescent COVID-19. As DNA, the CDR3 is TGTGCCAGCAGTTTCCTGCAGGGTTCGGATGAAAAACTGTTTTTT. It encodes CASSFLQGSDEKLFF.